These 30 T cell receptor beta chains were all obtained from the same sample, sequenced in a study of CD8 T cells in Susac syndrome. Random hexamers primed reverse transcription of about 0.5 to 1 ug RNA. TCRdb reprocessed the immunoSEQ multiplex PCR reads via MiXCR and lists one record per CDR3 protein. This table holds about 140,000 distinct CDR3 sequences, around 95% found once. The sequenced sample was CD4+ T cells from PBMCs. The receptors originated from a human donor with multiple sclerosis.

The rearrangement links TRBV3-1 to TRBJ2-7; 10 bases are a match to TRBD2. The CDR3 runs to 16 residues. The germline gives CDR1 LGHDT, CDR2 YNNKEL (reference sequence). V shed 0 bases and J 4 bases; nucleotides not matched to a gene: 6. The CDR3 region is CASSQDLAGAVYEQYF. The CDR3 DNA is TGTGCCAGCAGCCAAGATCTAGCGGGAGCGGTGTACGAGCAGTACTTC.

V is TRBV7-2 and J is TRBJ1-2; D call uncertain. There are 14 residues in the CDR3. The germline V gene encodes CDR1 SGHTA and CDR2 FQGNSA. V dropped 10 bases and J dropped 4 bases, with 19 bases sitting between them. CDR3 in amino acids: CAIVPYLGSYGYTF. The CDR3 DNA reads as TGTGCCATCGTGCCGTACCTTGGGAGCTATGGCTACACCTTC. Complete variable domain (other parts from reference TRBV7-2 and TRBJ1-2): GAGVSQSPSNKVTEKGKDVELRCDPISGHTALYWYRQSLGQGLEFLIYFQGNSAPDKSGLPSDRFSAERTGGSVSTLTIQRTQQEDSAVYLCAIVPYLGSYGYTFGSGTRLTVV.

The CDR3 sequence: CASSQGDGIGEETQYF. The CDR3 nucleotides are TGTGCCAGCAGCCAAGGTGACGGGATAGGGGAAGAGACCCAGTACTTC. This chain links TRBV3-1 with TRBJ2-5; D tentatively reads TRBD1 or TRBD2 (5 bases each). Deletions cut 1 base from V and 3 bases from J, with 15 bases between. CDR3 length: 16 residues. Germline V gene data show CDR1 as LGHDT and CDR2 as YNNKEL (reference sequence).

V is TRBV28 and J is TRBJ2-3, with TRBD1 identical over 10 bases. Per the germline V gene, CDR1 is MDHEN and CDR2 is SYDVKM. The CDR3 spans 15 residues. V trimming: 5 bases; J trimming: 5 bases; junction bases outside the gene matches: 7. CDR3 loop: CASSPDRGQGDTQYF. The CDR3 DNA reads TGTGCCAGCAGTCCAGACAGGGGGCAAGGAGATACGCAGTATTTT.

This clonotype was recorded a few times. This chain joins TRBV6-5 and TRBJ1-6; D is undetermined. This CDR3 spans 13 amino acids. Germline loops: CDR1 MNHEY, CDR2 SVGAGI. The V end was cut by 6 bases, the J end by 3 bases, with 6 bases between. CDR3 nucleotide sequence: TGTGCCAGCAGCCGGGACTATAATTCACCCCTCCACTTT. Protein: CASSRDYNSPLHF.

V gene TRBV6-2 or TRBV6-3 combines with J gene TRBJ2-1; 13 bases are a match to TRBD2. CDR3 size: 15 residues. The germline V gene has CDR1 MNHEY and CDR2 SVGEGT. The V gene end was trimmed by 8 bases and the J gene end by 10 bases; junction bases not matched to a gene: 11. The DNA for the CDR3 is TGTGCCAGCCGAGGTACTAGCGGGAGGGCAAGGGAGCAGTTCTTC. Translated, it gives CASRGTSGRAREQFF.

The chain combines TRBV19 with TRBJ1-4; D ambiguous. Germline CDR1 reads LNHDA; CDR2 reads SQIVND (reference sequence). Trimming removed 4 bases from V and 8 bases from J, with 14 bases in between. This CDR3 region has 14 residues. CDR3 DNA sequence: TGTGCCAGTAGTAGACGAGGAGGAGACGAAAAACTGTTTTTT. Protein sequence: CASSRRGGDEKLFF.

This chain uses TRBV24-1 with TRBJ2-1; tentative D call: TRBD2 (6 bases). The V gene's germline CDR1 is KGHDR and CDR2 SFDVKD. CDR3 length equals 13 residues. The germline V and J ends were trimmed by 4 bases and 7 bases, with 10 bases remaining between them. The CDR3 sequence is CATSETRRNEQFF. The CDR3 nucleotides read TGTGCCACCAGTGAGACTAGACGGAATGAGCAGTTCTTC.

This clonotype appeared a single time. The V and J genes are TRBV28 and TRBJ2-3, with D possibly being TRBD2 (6 bases). CDR1 is MDHEN, CDR2 SYDVKM, per germline. Trimming left V 5 bases short and J 0 bases short, with 18 bases between. The CDR3 is 17 amino acids. CDR3 loop: CASSPPSGRSSTDTQYF. The DNA for the CDR3 is TGTGCCAGCAGTCCCCCCTCGGGGAGGTCTAGCACAGATACGCAGTATTTT.

The chain is built from TRBV28 and TRBJ1-2; tentatively, D is TRBD1 (6 bases). CDR1 is MDHEN and CDR2 is SYDVKM in the germline V gene. The CDR3 is 15 amino acids. Trimming pared 3 bases from V and 4 bases from J, leaving 15 bases between. The CDR3 bases are TGTGCCAGCAGTTTCACGAGGGACAAGATCTATGGCTACACCTTC. Translated, it gives CASSFTRDKIYGYTF.

V gene TRBV7-9 combines with J gene TRBJ2-7, with 12 bases that match TRBD1. V lost 8 bases, J lost 9 bases, and 11 bases stayed unmatched. The CDR3 length is 14 residues. Germline V lookup: CDR1 SEHNR, CDR2 FQNEAQ (reference sequence). The CDR3 DNA is TGTGCCAGCGGAAAGGGGACAGGGGGCGTTGGGCAGTACTTC. It specifies CASGKGTGGVGQYF.

The J gene is TRBJ1-5, the V gene TRBV7-8, with 9 bases fitting TRBD1. Germline CDR1 reads SGHVS; CDR2 reads FQNEAQ. The CDR3 length is 15 residues. Unmatched junction bases numbered 8, after V lost 5 bases and J lost 6 bases. Here the CDR3 DNA reads TGTGCCAGCAGCGCATGGACAGGGGTTGGTCAGCCCCAGCATTTT. This gives the protein CASSAWTGVGQPQHF.

J is TRBJ2-7 and V is TRBV5-1; D assignment may be TRBD1 or TRBD2 (6 bases each). The germline V and J ends were trimmed by 3 bases and 0 bases, with 13 bases remaining between them. Per the germline V gene, CDR1 is SGHRS and CDR2 is YFSETQ. This CDR3 spans 15 amino acids. In nucleotides, the CDR3 is TGCGCCAGCAGCTCCGGGGGACACAACTCCTACGAGCAGTACTTC. This gives the protein CASSSGGHNSYEQYF.

As for this clonotype: The junction shows a germline mismatch at one end, possibly a read error. This chain connects TRBV3-1 to TRBJ2-3; TRBD1 agrees at 12 bases. Germline-derived CDR1 and CDR2 are LGHDT and YNNKEL (reference sequence). The CDR3 length is 15 residues. The CDR3 sequence is CASSQESRDRGRMDF. For the CDR3, the DNA is TGTGCCAGCAGCCAAGAATCCCGGGACAGGGGGCGCATGGATTTT.

The rearrangement uses TRBV24-1 and TRBJ2-7; unclear D gene. Germline CDR1 reads KGHDR; CDR2 reads SFDVKD. V was pared by 4 bases and J by 5 bases, with 11 bases between. The CDR3 has 13 amino acids. This CDR3 reads CATSEALRNEQYF. The DNA of the CDR3 is TGTGCCACCAGTGAGGCCCTGCGGAACGAGCAGTACTTC.

The chain employs TRBV5-1 and TRBJ2-7, with a possible D match to TRBD1 (5 bases). The CDR3 consists of 14 residues. V was trimmed by 4 bases and J by 5 bases, leaving 16 bases between them. Germline values: CDR1 SGHRS, CDR2 YFSETQ. CDR3 sequence reads: CASSLTVAWDEQYF. The CDR3, as DNA: TGCGCCAGCAGCCTGACAGTCGCGTGGGACGAGCAGTACTTC.

The rearrangement joins TRBV7-2 to TRBJ2-1, with D perhaps given as TRBD1 or TRBD2 (5 bases each). Per the germline V gene, CDR1 is SGHTA and CDR2 is FQGNSA. Trimming cost V 4 bases and J 9 bases, with 22 bases left between them. The CDR3 sequence is 16 residues long. The CDR3 region is CASSSYPGRTVIEQFF. CDR3 sequence (DNA): TGTGCCAGCAGCTCGTACCCGGGACGGACGGTGATTGAGCAGTTCTTC.

This clonotype was seen just once. V gene TRBV5-4 combines with J gene TRBJ2-3; no firm D call. The germline V and J ends were trimmed by 0 bases and 4 bases, with 12 bases remaining between them. This CDR3 contains 15 residues. CDR1 and CDR2 from the germline V gene are SGHNT and YYREEE (reference sequence). CDR3 region: CASSLALSIPDTQYF. CDR3 DNA sequence: TGTGCCAGCAGCTTGGCCCTGTCTATACCAGATACGCAGTATTTT.

This clonotype was detected only a few times. The chain joins TRBV9 to TRBJ2-1; possibly TRBD1 for D (6 bases). V was cut by 2 bases and J by 5 bases, with 8 bases left in between. CDR1 and CDR2 (germline): SGDLS, YYNGEE. CDR3 length equals 13 residues. The CDR3 spells CASSVGQHNEQFF. CDR3 nucleotide sequence: TGTGCCAGCAGCGTCGGACAGCACAATGAGCAGTTCTTC.

This chain connects TRBV19 to TRBJ2-1; the D call may be TRBD1 or TRBD2 (6 bases each). The V and J ends lost 6 bases and 4 bases respectively, with 13 bases between them. The CDR3 contains 14 residues. The germline gives CDR1 LNHDA, CDR2 SQIVND (reference sequence). DNA for the CDR3: TGTGCCAGTAGGGCGGAAGGGGGGTACAATGAGCAGTTCTTC. This codes for CASRAEGGYNEQFF.

The gene calls are TRBV29-1 and TRBJ2-1; D tentatively fits TRBD1 or TRBD2 (5 bases each). CDR1 and CDR2 (germline): SQVTM, ANQGSEA. The CDR3 runs to 15 residues. Between the trimmed V and J ends, which lost 3 bases and 7 bases, there was a span of 19 bases. The CDR3 protein is CSVERFGARSNEQFF. CDR3 nucleotides: TGCAGCGTTGAGAGGTTCGGGGCAAGGTCGAATGAGCAGTTCTTC.

This chain joins TRBV18 and TRBJ1-1; the match to TRBD1 covers 8 bases. With 6 bases clipped from V and 4 bases from J, the junction kept 7 bases outside the gene matches. The germline V gene has CDR1 KGHSH and CDR2 LQKENI. The CDR3 extends over 14 amino acids. CDR3 in amino acids: CASSIQGETTEAFF. The CDR3 nucleotides are TGTGCCAGCTCCATACAGGGGGAAACCACTGAAGCTTTCTTT.

The CDR3, as DNA: TGCAGCGCCCGGGCTGGAATGAACACTGAAGCTTTCTTT. Its protein is CSARAGMNTEAFF. The rearrangement joins TRBV29-1 to TRBJ1-1; no definite D call. The V and J ends lost 7 bases and 0 bases respectively, with 12 bases between them. This CDR3 region has 13 residues. Looked up from germline, CDR1 is SQVTM and CDR2 is ANQGSEA.

This rearrangement joins TRBV20-1 to TRBJ1-2; 7 bases align to TRBD1. The trim removed 6 bases at V and 3 bases at J, leaving 10 bases unmatched. The CDR3 is 14 residues long. Germline CDR1 and CDR2: DFQATT and SNEGSKA (reference sequence). The CDR3 region has the DNA TGCAGTGCGCCTCAGGGGGTTTTCGACTATGGCTACACCTTC. Amino acid sequence: CSAPQGVFDYGYTF.

A single count supports this clonotype. The V call is TRBV12-3 or TRBV12-4, the J call TRBJ1-2; a weak D match, TRBD1 (5 bases). V dropped 7 bases and J dropped 4 bases, with 13 bases sitting between them. The CDR3 has 13 residues. CDR3 DNA: TGTGCCAGCAAGGCAGGGATAGTCTATGGCTACACCTTC. Its translation: CASKAGIVYGYTF.

CDR3 protein: CSVEGAPYEQYF. DNA for the CDR3: TGCAGCGTTGAGGGGGCCCCATACGAGCAGTACTTC. The rearrangement links TRBV29-1 to TRBJ2-7; TRBD1 might be the D (6 bases). CDR3 length: 12 residues. V was clipped by 3 bases and J by 4 bases, with 10 bases between them. The germline CDR1 and CDR2 sequences are SQVTM and ANQGSEA.

The chain carries TRBV7-2 and TRBJ1-1; D might be TRBD1 (5 bases). Germline-derived CDR1 and CDR2 are SGHTA and FQGNSA. This CDR3 comprises 14 residues. The ends were cut back, 6 bases at V and 4 bases at J, with 15 bases in the middle. The CDR3 DNA sequence: TGTGCCAGCAGTACCCAGGGAGGAGGCACTGAAGCTTTCTTT. It encodes CASSTQGGGTEAFF.

The J gene is TRBJ2-4, the V gene TRBV12-3 or TRBV12-4; D gene ambiguous. V lost 5 bases, J lost 1 base, and 9 bases lay in between. The CDR3 loop spans 14 amino acids. The CDR3 here is CASSPSAAKNIQYF. CDR3 nucleotides: TGTGCCAGCAGTCCCTCCGCGGCCAAAAACATTCAGTACTTC.

The chain employs TRBV6-6 and TRBJ2-6; tentative D call: TRBD1 (5 bases). The CDR3 totals 14 residues. V lost 9 bases, J lost 2 bases, and 11 bases lay in between. Germline V gene data show CDR1 as MNHNY and CDR2 as SVGAGI (reference sequence). CDR3 sequence (DNA): TGTGCCAGTACTACCAGGGCTGGGGCCAACGTCCTGACTTTC. Translation: CASTTRAGANVLTF.

The rearrangement links TRBV5-1 to TRBJ2-5, with 9 bases fitting TRBD1. Germline V gives CDR1 SGHRS, CDR2 YFSETQ. Trimming took 2 bases from V and 5 from J; bases not matched to a gene: 4. This CDR3 comprises 14 residues. CDR3 sequence reads: CASSFRQGVETQYF. CDR3 sequence (DNA): TGCGCCAGCAGCTTCCGACAGGGGGTGGAGACCCAGTACTTC. Drawing the rest from reference TRBV5-1 and TRBJ2-5, the complete variable domain is KAGVTQTPRYLIKTRGQQVTLSCSPISGHRSVSWYQQTPGQGLQFLFEYFSETQRNKGNFPGRFSGRQFSNSRSEMNVSTLELGDSALYLCASSFRQGVETQYFGPGTRLLVL.